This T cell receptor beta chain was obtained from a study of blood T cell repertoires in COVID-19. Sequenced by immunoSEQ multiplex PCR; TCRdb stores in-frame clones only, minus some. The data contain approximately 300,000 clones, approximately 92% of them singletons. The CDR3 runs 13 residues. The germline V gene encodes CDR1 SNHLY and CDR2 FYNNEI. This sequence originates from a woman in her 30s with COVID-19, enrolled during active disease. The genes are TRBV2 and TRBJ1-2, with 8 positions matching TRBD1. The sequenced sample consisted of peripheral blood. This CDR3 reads CAGGTGRAYGYTF. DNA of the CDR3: TGTGCAGGGGGGACAGGTCGTGCCTATGGCTACACCTTC.